These 19 T cell receptor beta chains came from one sample sequenced in a study of T cell responses to AZD1222 COVID-19 vaccine. Sequencing used immunoSEQ multiplex PCR; TCRdb keeps in-frame clones, though not all of them. The data contain some 200,000 clones, 80% to 95% of them singletons. Sequences were derived from peripheral blood, sampled on day 0 of AZD1222 vaccination. The receptors here all came from an adult in good health.

The V gene is TRBV5-6, the J gene TRBJ1-1; weak D call: TRBD1 (5 bases). Germline CDR1 SGHDT, CDR2 YYEEEE. This CDR3 spans 13 amino acids. The V end lost 4 bases, the J end lost 4 bases, and 11 bases lay between the germline ends. CDR3 coding DNA: TGTGCCAGCAGCCTCAGGGATGGCACTGAAGCTTTCTTT. Protein product: CASSLRDGTEAFF.

The V gene is TRBV5-5, the J gene TRBJ1-1; D not resolved. This CDR3 spans 14 amino acids. Germline V gene sequence: CDR1 SGHKS, CDR2 YYEKEE (reference sequence). Trimming took off 2 bases at V and 2 bases at J, with 10 bases between the two ends. The CDR3 sequence is CASSFDVTNTEAFF. In DNA, the CDR3 is TGTGCCAGCAGCTTTGACGTCACCAACACTGAAGCTTTCTTT.

This clone was recorded only once. The CDR3 sequence is CASSLDTEQFF. The DNA for the CDR3 is TGTGCCAGCAGCTTGGATACCGAGCAGTTCTTC. The chain couples TRBV5-4 to TRBJ2-1; D is undetermined. The germline V gene encodes CDR1 SGHNT and CDR2 YYREEE (reference sequence). Deletions cut 0 bases from V and 10 bases from J, with 5 bases between. The length of the CDR3 is 11 residues.

The count of this clone is one. The rearrangement uses TRBV29-1 and TRBJ1-1; TRBD1 agrees at 12 bases. V was clipped by 4 bases and J by 0 bases; unmatched bases: 3. This CDR3 is 15 amino acids long. CDR1 and CDR2 (germline): SQVTM, ANQGSEA. The CDR3 nucleotides are TGCAGCGTTGTAGGGACAGGGGGCTTGAACACTGAAGCTTTCTTT. This codes for CSVVGTGGLNTEAFF.

This clone has only one observation. The chain combines TRBV5-1 with TRBJ1-4, with D perhaps matching TRBD1 (5 bases). The CDR3 has 17 residues. Trimming took off 5 bases at V and 3 bases at J, with 20 bases between the two ends. Germline CDR1 SGHRS, CDR2 YFSETQ. CDR3 sequence reads: CASRGGDPRLANEKLFF. The CDR3 nucleotides are TGCGCCAGCAGGGGAGGGGACCCCCGGCTGGCTAATGAAAAACTGTTTTTT.

The J gene is TRBJ2-7, the V gene TRBV6-5, with 9 bases matching TRBD2. The V gene's germline CDR1 is MNHEY and CDR2 SVGAGI. V lost 7 bases, J lost 6 bases, and 7 bases stayed unmatched. The CDR3 covers 13 residues. CDR3 protein: CASNLAGSFEQYF. CDR3 DNA sequence: TGTGCCAGCAATCTAGCGGGATCGTTCGAGCAGTACTTC.

This chain uses TRBV19 with TRBJ1-4, with D unresolved. The germline V gene encodes CDR1 LNHDA and CDR2 SQIVND (reference sequence). The CDR3 is 19 residues long. V was shortened by 8 bases and J by 1 base, with 26 bases between the two germline ends. The CDR3 coding sequence is TGTGCCAGTGCGAGTCGGTCGGGATTCTCAAGAGGAACTAATGAAAAACTGTTTTTT. Translating gives CASASRSGFSRGTNEKLFF.

The V call is TRBV9, the J call TRBJ2-2; the D is unclear. Trimming stripped 2 bases from V and 2 bases from J, with 7 bases between. Per germline, CDR1 SGDLS and CDR2 YYNGEE. This CDR3 is 14 amino acids long. As DNA, the CDR3 is TGTGCCAGCAGCGTTGGGGTAAACACCGGGGAGCTGTTTTTT. Translated: CASSVGVNTGELFF. Full variable domain (missing parts from reference TRBV9 and TRBJ2-2): DSGVTQTPKHLITATGQRVTLRCSPRSGDLSVYWYQQSLDQGLQFLIQYYNGEERAKGNILERFSAQQFPDLHSELNLSSLELGDSALYFCASSVGVNTGELFFGEGSRLTVL.

The chain recombines TRBV7-6 with TRBJ2-5, with 7 bases aligning to TRBD2. The J segment lost 6 bases and the V segment lost 4 bases, leaving 14 bases of the junction unmatched. CDR3 length: 16 amino acids. From germline, CDR1 is SGHVS and CDR2 FNYEAQ. CDR3 region: CASSSVYAREMKTQYF. DNA of the CDR3: TGTGCCAGCAGCTCCGTGTATGCGCGGGAGATGAAGACCCAGTACTTC.

The chain has TRBV6-5 and TRBJ1-3; TRBD1 matches at 7 bases. Per the germline V gene, CDR1 is MNHEY and CDR2 is SVGAGI. CDR3 length: 16 amino acids. The trim removed 3 bases at V and 0 bases at J, leaving 5 bases unmatched. The CDR3 sequence: CASSYRGTDSGNTIYF. DNA for the CDR3: TGTGCCAGCAGTTATAGGGGGACAGACTCTGGAAACACCATATATTTT.

The chain recombines TRBV19 with TRBJ1-1, with D possibly matching TRBD1 (6 bases). This CDR3 spans 15 amino acids. V dropped 3 bases and J dropped 1 base, with 12 bases sitting between them. The germline V gene has CDR1 LNHDA and CDR2 SQIVND (reference sequence). For the CDR3, the DNA is TGTGCCAGTAGTATGACAGGTGTGGGGAACACTGAAGCTTTCTTT. Protein: CASSMTGVGNTEAFF.

The chain uses TRBV5-1 and TRBJ1-2; 7 bases match TRBD1. J lost 3 bases, V lost 5 bases, and 4 bases had no gene match. The CDR3 has 13 amino acids. Germline lookup yields CDR1 SGHRS and CDR2 YFSETQ. The CDR3 protein is CASRTGLDYGYTF. The CDR3 DNA reads as TGCGCCAGCAGGACAGGGTTGGACTATGGCTACACCTTC.

The chain couples TRBV28 to TRBJ1-4, with 7 bases that match TRBD1. The CDR3 covers 13 residues. Germline loops: CDR1 MDHEN, CDR2 SYDVKM. Trimming cost V 4 bases and J 7 bases; bases outside gene matches: 3. Here the CDR3 DNA reads TGTGCCAGCAGTTCAAGGGGGCGTGAAAAACTGTTTTTT. Residues: CASSSRGREKLFF.

The genes are TRBV6-1 and TRBJ1-5; D is uncertain. The ends were cut back, 1 base at V and 7 bases at J, with 23 bases in the middle. CDR1 and CDR2 (germline): MNHNS, SASEGT. This CDR3 has 18 amino acids. CDR3 region: CASSEGLGKSTQGQPQHF. The CDR3 region has the DNA TGTGCCAGCAGTGAAGGGTTAGGAAAGTCTACCCAAGGGCAGCCCCAGCATTTT.

The gene calls are TRBV10-2 and TRBJ1-2; 7 nucleotides align to TRBD1. Germline CDR1 and CDR2: WSHSY and SAAADI. This CDR3 is built from 14 residues. Unmatched junction bases numbered 5, after V lost 2 bases and J lost 5 bases. In DNA, the CDR3 is TGCGCCAGCAGTGAGGGTCACAGGGGATATGGCTACACCTTC. Protein: CASSEGHRGYGYTF.

V usage is TRBV12-5 and J usage is TRBJ2-2; the D is unclear. Between the trimmed V and J ends, which lost 0 bases and 5 bases, there was a span of 7 bases. The CDR3 length is 14 residues. Germline V lookup: CDR1 LGHNT, CDR2 FRNRAP. The CDR3 spells CASGLVGATGELFF. CDR3 DNA sequence: TGTGCTAGTGGTTTGGTAGGTGCGACCGGGGAGCTGTTTTTT. Full variable domain (rest looked up from reference TRBV12-5 and TRBJ2-2): DARVTQTPRHKVTEMGQEVTMRCQPILGHNTVFWYRQTMMQGLELLAYFRNRAPLDDSGMPKDRFSAEMPDATLATLKIQPSEPRDSAVYFCASGLVGATGELFFGEGSRLTVL.

This sequence joins TRBV4-2 and TRBJ1-5, with D possibly being TRBD1 (5 bases). There are 17 residues in the CDR3. The germline V gene encodes CDR1 LGHNA and CDR2 YNFKEQ. V lost 0 bases and J 5 bases, leaving 17 bases between the germline ends. As DNA, the CDR3 is TGTGCCAGCAGCCAAGATCCCGGGACCGAGAGGGATCAGCCCCAGCATTTT. It yields the protein CASSQDPGTERDQPQHF.

The V call is TRBV4-3, the J call TRBJ1-2, with 10 bases matching TRBD1. Trimming removed 0 bases from V and 7 bases from J; junction bases left unmatched: 5. Germline V gene sequence: CDR1 LGHNA, CDR2 YSLEER. The length of the CDR3 is 15 residues. In nucleotides, the CDR3 is TGCGCCAGCAGCCAAGAGACCGGGACAGGGGTTGGCTACACCTTC. Translated: CASSQETGTGVGYTF.

The chain combines TRBV6-2 or TRBV6-3 with TRBJ1-2; TRBD1 matches 8 bases. Germline V gives CDR1 MNHEY, CDR2 SVGEGT. The CDR3 contains 14 residues. The J segment lost 4 bases and the V segment lost 6 bases, leaving 7 bases of the junction unmatched. CDR3 nucleotide sequence: TGTGCCAGCAGCCTGACAGGGGCCAGCTATGGCTACACCTTC. It yields the protein CASSLTGASYGYTF.